These 5 T cell receptor beta chains were all obtained from the same sample, sequenced in a study of beta chain features in type 1 diabetes (dated by TCRdb to between 2017 and 2018). The method was the immunoSEQ multiplex PCR assay. The High Capacity cDNA Reverse Transcription Kit was used to reverse transcribe all of the isolated RNA, meaning that expressed TCRB transcripts were what got sequenced. What TCRdb holds here is the immuneACCESS table cut down to in-frame rearrangements. Part of the clones is not present; checked against another copy, under half of the missing clones reflect an unresolved V gene, and the others are unexplained. The sample table records 200,000 to 300,000 clones; 25% to 30% of these occur just once. More than 3% of the sample is held by the ten biggest clonotypes. The sequenced material came from central memory CD4+ T cells from blood. The source is a man aged 25-40 years in good health.

This clone came up a few times. The chain is built from TRBV25-1 and TRBJ2-5, with D hard to call. Trimming pared 3 bases from V and 4 bases from J, leaving 15 bases between. CDR3 length: 15 residues. Germline assignment: CDR1 MGHDK and CDR2 SYGVNS. As DNA, the CDR3 is TGTGCCAGCAGTGACGGAGTTTCCCCAGCAGAGACCCAGTACTTC. It specifies CASSDGVSPAETQYF.

This clone was recorded only once. The chain has TRBV28 and TRBJ2-1, with unresolved D. Germline V gene lookup returns CDR1 MDHEN and CDR2 SYDVKM. Deletions cut 3 bases from V and 10 bases from J, with 10 bases between. This CDR3 has 12 amino acids. CDR3 coding DNA: TGTGCCAGCAGTTTTCTGGGAAGGGAGCAGTTCTTC. Its protein is CASSFLGREQFF.

Concerning this clone itself: The same CDR3 can be traced to other DNA sequences in this sample. The V call is TRBV7-2, the J call TRBJ2-5, with D tentatively TRBD2 (5 bases). CDR3 length equals 13 residues. V was pared by 7 bases and J by 5 bases, with 14 bases between. Looked up from germline, CDR1 is SGHTA and CDR2 is FQGNSA. CDR3 protein: CASTRAVGETQYF. CDR3 DNA sequence: TGTGCCAGCACCCGAGCGGTCGGGGAGACCCAGTACTTC.

The chain combines TRBV7-2 with TRBJ2-3; D gene uncertain. In germline, CDR1 is SGHTA, CDR2 FQGNSA. With 3 bases removed from V and 2 bases from J, the gap between germline ends came to 6 bases. The CDR3 covers 13 residues. The CDR3 spells CASSFGFTDTQYF. CDR3 nucleotide sequence: TGTGCCAGCAGCTTTGGCTTCACAGATACGCAGTATTTT.

The chain employs TRBV30 and TRBJ2-7; no definite D call. Germline V lookup: CDR1 GTSNPN, CDR2 SVGIG (reference sequence). V lost 5 bases to trimming and J lost 0 bases, with 8 bases between them. There are 12 residues in the CDR3. In nucleotides, the CDR3 is TGTGCCTGGGCCCAGAGCTCCTACGAGCAGTACTTC. Its protein product is CAWAQSSYEQYF.